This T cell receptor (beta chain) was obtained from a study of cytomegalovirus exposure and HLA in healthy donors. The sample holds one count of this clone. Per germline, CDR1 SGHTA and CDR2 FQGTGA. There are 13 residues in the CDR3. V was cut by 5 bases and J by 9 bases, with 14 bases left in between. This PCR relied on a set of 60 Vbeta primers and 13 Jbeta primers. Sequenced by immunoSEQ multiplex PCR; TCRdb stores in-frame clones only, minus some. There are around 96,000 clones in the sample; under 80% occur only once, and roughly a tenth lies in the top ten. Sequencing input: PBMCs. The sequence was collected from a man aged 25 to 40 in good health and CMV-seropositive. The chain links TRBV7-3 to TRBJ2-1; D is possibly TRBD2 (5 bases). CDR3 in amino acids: CASSPFRGSEQFF. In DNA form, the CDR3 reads TGTGCCAGCAGCCCATTCCGGGGTAGTGAGCAGTTCTTC.